This T cell receptor beta chain was profiled in a study of blood T cell repertoires in COVID-19. At the level of the study: Donors in the United States, Italy and Spain gave samples during acute or convalescent COVID-19. PBMCs, B-cell-depleted T cells, or T cells were the source of the cDNA or gDNA that made up the material.

Per the original methods: The authors estimated nucleated cell counts from reference gene primer amplification. Sequenced by immunoSEQ multiplex PCR; TCRdb stores in-frame clones only, minus some. V and J calls and clone size are those listed in that table; D and trimming were worked out from the DNA. The profile covers approximately 100,000 clones, with around nine tenths appearing a single time and 4.2% taken by the ten largest. Seattle's enrolled individuals joined amid active infection and were then monitored longitudinally. This CDR3 is built from 16 residues. Trimming stripped 8 bases from V and 2 bases from J, with 19 bases between. Germline V CDR1 and CDR2: MNHEY, SMNVEV (reference sequence).

The V and J genes are TRBV27 and TRBJ1-5, with D perhaps TRBD1 (5 bases). This sequence originates from a human donor with COVID-19, enrolled during active disease. The donor label of this sample is uncertain. The sequenced sample was peripheral blood. The CDR3 reads CASAPLPGGGNQPQHF. DNA of the CDR3: TGTGCCAGCGCCCCCCTCCCGGGGGGGGGCAATCAGCCCCAGCATTTT.